This TCR beta chain was identified during a study of T cell responses to AZD1222 COVID-19 vaccine. Of note for this clone: Its antigen is still unknown.

Study-level results: Two doses of AZD1222 preceded a rise in Spike-specific TCR breadth and depth. Donors were mostly white British, more females; clonal diversity possibly underestimated.

Per the germline V gene, CDR1 is MNHEY and CDR2 is SMNVEV (reference sequence). V was pared by 6 bases and J by 0 bases, with 14 bases between. The CDR3 contains 15 residues. TCRdb's table, derived via immunoSEQ multiplex PCR, lists solely in-frame clones and lacks some. The table lists roughly 150,000 clones, 88% of them singletons. This sample comprised peripheral blood, obtained after recovery from COVID-19. The chain uses TRBV27 and TRBJ1-2; the D gene is possibly TRBD1 (5 bases). This clonotype was obtained from an adult who had recovered from COVID-19. This chain's CDR3 is CASSLDGGANYGYTF. The CDR3 nucleotides are TGTGCCAGCAGCCTCGACGGGGGAGCTAACTATGGCTACACCTTC.